The clone carrying this T cell receptor (beta chain) was observed at least ten times. The antigen is unknown. The sample originates from a study of neurological immune-mediated disorders. Whole-study results and caveats: Whereas HTLV-1-associated myelopathy showed the most TCR clonal expansion, multiple sclerosis showed the least, with levels below those of healthy controls.

5'RACE employing 10-nucleotide random UMIs yielded the cDNA. Each CDR3 protein is one row after TCRdb ran MiXCR on the 5' RACE reads. In the table there are tens of thousands of distinct CDR3 sequences, about 9.3% of which are singletons. This CDR3 comprises 15 residues. Germline assignment: CDR1 SGHRS and CDR2 YFSETQ. Trimming cost V 4 bases and J 1 base, with 14 bases left between them. Volunteers attending a blood bank in Maryland, USA, served as healthy controls. The unsorted libraries were prepared from 2 million PBMCs (stored at -80 C). The chain employs TRBV5-1 and TRBJ1-1; D might be TRBD1 (6 bases). Sequenced input: PBMCs. The TCR comes from a man between 35 and 55 years old in good health. The CDR3: CASSRGDTANTEAFF. The CDR3 DNA reads as TGCGCCAGCAGCCGGGGGGACACGGCGAACACTGAAGCTTTCTTT. Drawing the rest from reference TRBV5-1 and TRBJ1-1, the complete variable domain is KAGVTQTPRYLIKTRGQQVTLSCSPISGHRSVSWYQQTPGQGLQFLFEYFSETQRNKGNFPGRFSGRQFSNSRSEMNVSTLELGDSALYLCASSRGDTANTEAFFGQGTRLTVV.